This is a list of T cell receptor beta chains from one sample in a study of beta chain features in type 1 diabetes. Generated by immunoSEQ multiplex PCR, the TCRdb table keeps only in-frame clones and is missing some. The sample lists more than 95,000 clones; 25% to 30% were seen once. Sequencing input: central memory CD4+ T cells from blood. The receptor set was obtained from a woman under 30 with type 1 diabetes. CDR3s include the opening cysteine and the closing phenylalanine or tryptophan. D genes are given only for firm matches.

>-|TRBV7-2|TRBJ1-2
CASSPQQGSRGYGYTF
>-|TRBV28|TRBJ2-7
CATGSRGLSYEQYF
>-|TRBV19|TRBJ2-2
CASSFLTGELFF
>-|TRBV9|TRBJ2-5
CASSVSTGRETQYF
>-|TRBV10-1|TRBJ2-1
CASSESRASLNEQFF
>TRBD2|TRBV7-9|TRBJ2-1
CASSPGLNTYNEQFF
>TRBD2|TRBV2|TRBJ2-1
CASRALANNEQFF
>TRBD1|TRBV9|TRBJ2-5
CASSVRTGDRETQYF
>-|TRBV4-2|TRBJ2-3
CASSQDTGEILDTQYF
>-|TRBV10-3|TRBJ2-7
CATSQDGLTYEQYF
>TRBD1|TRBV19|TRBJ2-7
CASSPRQGVLYEQYF
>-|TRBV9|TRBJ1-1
CASSAVGGGGTEAFF
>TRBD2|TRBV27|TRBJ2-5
CASRRHLAGEETQYF
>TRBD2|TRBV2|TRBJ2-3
CASIGLAIVGNTQYF
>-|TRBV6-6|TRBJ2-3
CASSYVQGGTDTQYF
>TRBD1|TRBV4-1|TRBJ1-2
CASSQAQTGGDLLGYTF
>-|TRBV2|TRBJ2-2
CASSILSGELFF
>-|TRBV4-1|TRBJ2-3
CASSQGPGDSTDTQYF
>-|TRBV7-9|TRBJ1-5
CASSLTTGAQHF
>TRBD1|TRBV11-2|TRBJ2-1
CASSVGTGYNEQFF
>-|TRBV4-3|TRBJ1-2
CASSHTGSYGYTF
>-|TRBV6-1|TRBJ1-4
CASIKGDTGGKLFF
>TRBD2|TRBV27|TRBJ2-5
CASSFTSGSFGETQYF
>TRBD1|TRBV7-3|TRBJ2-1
CASSQQGAVGVYNEQFF